This record concerns one TCR beta chain sequence. What it binds is not known. The sample belongs to a study of OX40 agonist ivuxolimab in advanced cancers. Profiled with immunoSEQ multiplex PCR; TCRdb holds only in-frame clones, not every one. The table has approximately 45,000 clones, roughly four fifths seen once. Trimming at V came to 3 bases and at J to 2 bases, leaving 5 bases not matched to a gene. Germline V gene sequence: CDR1 LNHDA, CDR2 SQIVND (reference sequence). The CDR3 spans 15 residues. The study, taken as a whole, reports: The study did not work out the antigen specificity of the expanded peripheral T cells.

The sequence was collected from an adult with an advanced solid tumor such as melanoma, head and neck, liver or kidney cancer. The sequencing here drew on CD4+ or CD8+ T cells sorted from blood, taken in a trial of the OX40 agonist ivuxolimab. The chain combines TRBV19 with TRBJ2-7; 9 bases map to TRBD1. Here the CDR3 reads CASSIEQGAAYEQYF. In DNA, the CDR3 is TGTGCCAGTAGTATCGAACAGGGGGCGGCCTACGAGCAGTACTTC.